Described below is a single TCR beta chain sequence and its context. Its antigen is not identified. This entry is derived from a study of cytomegalovirus exposure and HLA in healthy donors. The study's findings and limits: Researchers left out some V segments, among them TRBV6-2 and TRBV6-3, as indistinguishable.

This CDR3 has 15 residues. Use of 60 Vbeta and 13 Jbeta primers characterized the PCR. TCRdb's table, derived via immunoSEQ multiplex PCR, lists solely in-frame clones and lacks some. The data contain about 150,000 clones, less than 80% of them singletons. This clonotype was sampled from a man younger than 40 in good health and CMV-seronegative. The V call is TRBV1, the J call TRBJ2-3; TRBD2 is the table's D call, not checked against the DNA. TRBV1 is a known pseudogene. The sequenced sample was PBMCs. The CDR3 sequence is CTSSHIAGEADTQYF. The CDR3 DNA is TGCACCAGCAGCCATATAGCGGGGGAGGCAGATACGCAGTATTTT.